This T cell receptor beta chain emerged from a study of blood T cell repertoires in COVID-19. V lost 5 bases to trimming and J lost 3 bases; unmatched junction nucleotides: 9. The length of the CDR3 is 16 residues. Germline lookup yields CDR1 LGHNA and CDR2 YNFKEQ. Here immunoSEQ multiplex PCR was the method, and the copy in TCRdb shows in-frame clones only, minus some. The table records approximately 270,000 clones, about nine tenths of them present only once. This clone was counted between two and nine times. The clonotype was recovered from a man in his forties who had recovered from COVID-19. The specimen sequenced was PBMCs or T cells enriched from blood (not recorded which). The chain recombines TRBV4-2 with TRBJ2-3; 9 bases agree with TRBD2. The CDR3 loop is CASSLRLAGETDTQYF. DNA for the CDR3: TGTGCCAGCAGCTTGAGGTTAGCGGGAGAAACAGATACGCAGTATTTT.